The clone carrying this T cell receptor (beta chain) was counted at least ten times. Per the original data handling: Amplification of reference gene primers provided the estimated nucleated cell counts. The repertoire was sequenced with immunoSEQ multiplex PCR; TCRdb's copy has only in-frame clones and lacks some. V and J calls and clone size are copied from that table; D and trimming were computed from the DNA. In the table there are under 300,000 clones, 81% of which are singletons. The CDR3 is 15 amino acids. Trimming at V came to 2 bases and at J to 10 bases, leaving 7 bases not matched to a gene. CDR1 is MNHEY and CDR2 is SVGAGI in the germline V gene. The data stem from a study of blood T cell repertoires in COVID-19. Background on the study: Collection of acute and convalescent COVID-19 samples took place in the United States, Italy and Spain. The analysed material was cDNA or gDNA that came from T cells, B-cell-depleted T cells, or PBMCs.

The gene calls are TRBV6-5 and TRBJ1-6; the match to TRBD1 covers 8 bases. The sequence came from a woman aged 55-69 years with active or convalescent COVID-19. The sample was peripheral blood. CDR3 sequence: CASSYGEQGGSPLHF. CDR3 nucleotide sequence: TGTGCCAGCAGTTACGGGGAACAGGGGGGCTCACCCCTCCACTTT.